Listed here is a single T cell receptor beta chain. The antigen is not known. The method, 5' RACE with UMI labels, was used to prepare the TRB cDNA libraries. TCRdb re-analyzed the 5' RACE reads; it lists each CDR3 protein once, without DNA. This listing includes 130,000 or so distinct CDR3 sequences. This record belongs to a study of CXCR3-negative and CXCR3-positive naive CD8 T cells. Study-level findings and limits: Greater hydrophobicity was found in TRB CDR3s of CXCR3-positive naive cells than of CXCR3-negative naive cells. Naive subsets had comparable surface CD5; TCR strength was inferred from TRB CDR3 properties.

Looked up from germline, CDR1 is SEHNR and CDR2 is FQNEAQ (reference sequence). The CDR3 covers 15 residues. The sequenced material came from naive CXCR3- CD8+ T cells from blood. Subset in this sample: CD45RO-CCR7+CD27+CD95- naive CD8+ T cells lacking CXCR3 (TNR3-). This sequence joins TRBV7-9 and TRBJ2-1. The clonotype originates from a human donor in good health. Some clones in this sample may be carry-over from other donors' samples. CDR3 in amino acids: CASSWTPSSYNEQFF.